Listed below are T cell receptor beta chains from one sample, sequenced in a study of regulatory T cells in long-lasting Graves disease. TCRdb processed the multiplex PCR reads anew with MiXCR; each CDR3 protein has one entry. This sample has approximately 400,000 distinct CDR3 sequences, with about 15% found just once. The same data also went into a second study, on T cells in Graves' hyperthyroidism and ophthalmopathy.

The starting material was peripheral blood mononuclear cells (PBMCs), obtained at new diagnosis, from a patient treated with antithyroid drugs. Source of these receptors: a woman aged 40 to 50 with Graves disease. Both conserved end residues are part of each CDR3. A D gene is named only where the DNA matches it firmly. Size tells how often a clone was seen (once, few, many) or the class of an expanded clone, and some rows leave it out.

clone_size,v_call,d_call,j_call,cdr3_aa,cdr3_nt
NA,TRBV28,NA,TRBJ1-1,CASEGGRWVTEAFF,TGTGCCAGTGAGGGAGGGCGGTGGGTCACTGAAGCTTTCTTT
few,TRBV7-3,NA,TRBJ2-1,CASSLIADAEGNNEQFF,TGTGCCAGCAGCTTAATCGCCGACGCGGAAGGCAACAATGAGCAGTTCTTC
few,TRBV2,NA,TRBJ2-7,CASSGEEGLEEQYF,TGTGCCAGCAGTGGAGAGGAAGGGTTAGAGGAGCAGTACTTC
many,TRBV3-1,NA,TRBJ2-1,CASSQLRNEQFF,TGTGCCAGCAGCCAATTGCGAAATGAGCAGTTCTTC
many,TRBV9,NA,TRBJ2-7,CASSVGLGGFHEQYF,TGTGCCAGCAGCGTAGGATTGGGGGGTTTCCACGAGCAGTACTTC
many,TRBV11-2,NA,TRBJ2-1,CASSLGPDTGEQFF,TGTGCCAGCAGCTTAGGGCCGGATACGGGTGAGCAGTTCTTC
few,TRBV29-1,NA,TRBJ2-7,CSVDGYQGDSYEQYF,TGCAGCGTTGACGGCTACCAAGGGGACTCCTACGAGCAGTACTTC
few,TRBV5-1,NA,TRBJ1-3,CASSLGHSGNTIYF,TGCGCCAGCAGCTTGGGGCACTCTGGAAACACCATATATTTT
NA,TRBV19,NA,TRBJ2-4,CASSIPDGFKNIQYF,TGTGCCAGTAGTATACCCGACGGTTTTAAAAACATTCAGTACTTC
NA,TRBV27,NA,TRBJ1-5,CASSLGIGVQPQHF,TGTGCCAGCAGTTTAGGGATCGGGGTTCAGCCCCAGCATTTT
many,TRBV11-2,NA,TRBJ2-7,CASSPFDEQYF,TGTGCCAGCAGCCCTTTTGACGAGCAGTACTTC
NA,TRBV6-1,TRBD2,TRBJ2-3,CASSPRSRGDQREADTQYF,TGTGCCAGCAGTCCTAGGAGTAGGGGCGACCAGCGGGAGGCAGATACGCAGTATTTT
NA,TRBV12-5,TRBD2,TRBJ2-5,CASGLLLAGGETQYF,TGTGCTAGTGGTTTGTTACTAGCGGGAGGAGAGACCCAGTACTTC
NA,TRBV4-1,TRBD1,TRBJ1-1,CASSSGQEGTEAFF,TGCGCCAGCAGCTCCGGACAGGAGGGAACTGAAGCTTTCTTT
NA,TRBV6-1,TRBD1,TRBJ2-7,CASVRDRANEQYF,TGTGCCAGTGTGCGGGACAGGGCCAACGAGCAGTACTTC
many,TRBV11-3,NA,TRBJ2-1,CASRGIHNEQFF,TGTGCCAGCAGAGGTATACACAATGAGCAGTTCTTC
many,TRBV12-5,NA,TRBJ2-5,CASGPRGAGETQYF,TGTGCTAGTGGTCCCCGGGGGGCCGGGGAGACCCAGTACTTC
many,TRBV28,NA,TRBJ2-7,CASRTLGGHSYEQYF,TGTGCCAGCAGGACCCTTGGTGGGCACTCCTACGAGCAGTACTTC
NA,TRBV7-6,TRBD1,TRBJ2-7,CASSLGTGMAYEQYF,TGTGCCAGCAGCTTAGGGACAGGGATGGCCTACGAGCAGTACTTC
many,TRBV2,TRBD2,TRBJ2-2,CASSAAGTSGSRGIGELFF,TGTGCCAGCAGTGCGGCCGGGACTAGCGGGAGTCGGGGCATCGGGGAGCTGTTTTTT
many,TRBV2,NA,TRBJ1-5,CASSEGQGSNQPQHF,TGTGCCAGCAGTGAGGGGCAGGGAAGCAATCAGCCCCAGCATTTT
many,TRBV3-1,NA,TRBJ1-2,CASSQELRGNYGYTF,TGTGCCAGCAGCCAGGAATTGAGAGGGAACTATGGCTACACCTTC
many,TRBV2,TRBD2,TRBJ2-1,CASSERSGTINEQFF,TGTGCCAGCAGTGAACGTAGCGGGACGATCAATGAGCAGTTCTTC
many,TRBV2,TRBD1,TRBJ2-5,CASKGDSQETQYF,TGTGCCAGCAAGGGGGACAGCCAAGAGACCCAGTACTTC
few,TRBV5-1,TRBD1,TRBJ2-1,CASSPSDRGYPHNEQFF,TGCGCCAGCAGCCCTTCGGACAGGGGGTATCCCCACAATGAGCAGTTCTTC
NA,TRBV19,TRBD1,TRBJ1-2,CASSIDLGTGGGYTF,TGTGCCAGTAGTATAGATCTCGGGACAGGAGGAGGCTACACCTTC
NA,TRBV29-1,NA,TRBJ2-3,CSVEPRQRRPTDTQYF,TGCAGCGTTGAGCCCCGACAGAGACGACCCACAGATACGCAGTATTTT
few,TRBV30,NA,TRBJ2-3,CAWSRDGLGTDTQYF,TGTGCCTGGAGCAGGGACGGGCTGGGCACAGATACGCAGTATTTT
few,TRBV18,TRBD2,TRBJ2-4,CASSPTVGHGRTAKNIQYF,TGTGCCAGCTCACCTACGGTGGGGCACGGGAGGACGGCCAAAAACATTCAGTACTTC
many,TRBV18,TRBD1,TRBJ2-1,CASSLSAGTGVYNEQFF,TGTGCCAGCTCACTTTCTGCCGGGACAGGGGTCTACAATGAGCAGTTCTTC
few,TRBV6-2/TRBV6-3,TRBD2,TRBJ2-3,CASSSPSGGTDTQYF,TGTGCCAGCAGTTCCCCTAGCGGGGGCACAGATACGCAGTATTTT
few,TRBV19,NA,TRBJ1-3,CASSVDRGSGNTIYF,TGTGCCAGTAGTGTAGACAGAGGCTCTGGAAACACCATATATTTT
many,TRBV28,NA,TRBJ1-2,CASSLTGTGGYGYTF,TGTGCCAGCAGTTTAACAGGGACGGGGGGCTATGGCTACACCTTC
NA,TRBV19,NA,TRBJ1-5,CASSIANRDQPQHF,TGTGCCAGTAGTATAGCCAACAGAGATCAGCCCCAGCATTTT
NA,TRBV7-2,TRBD1,TRBJ2-7,CASSLGTGVGGTYEQYF,TGTGCCAGCAGCTTAGGGACAGGGGTTGGCGGCACCTACGAGCAGTACTTC
many,TRBV19,TRBD1,TRBJ2-7,CASSIQGAYEQYF,TGTGCCAGCAGCATACAGGGGGCCTACGAGCAGTACTTC
NA,TRBV20-1,TRBD1,TRBJ1-6,CSARDILRDRGNSPLHF,TGCAGTGCTAGAGATATCCTCCGGGACAGGGGTAATTCACCCCTCCACTTT
many,TRBV6-5,NA,TRBJ2-7,CASSYSSEQYF,TGTGCCAGCAGTTACTCCAGCGAGCAGTACTTC
medium-sized,TRBV12-3/TRBV12-4,TRBD1,TRBJ1-2,CASSRQGSRGYTF,TGTGCCAGCAGTCGACAGGGATCTCGCGGCTACACCTTC
few,TRBV28,TRBD1,TRBJ2-7,CASSTTGFSDEQYF,TGTGCCAGCAGCACGACAGGGTTCTCAGACGAGCAGTACTTC
NA,TRBV7-8,NA,TRBJ2-1,CASSLRGAGVSYNEQFF,TGTGCCAGCAGCTTAAGGGGGGCGGGAGTGTCCTACAATGAGCAGTTCTTC
NA,TRBV19,NA,TRBJ2-1,CASSIVDSNEQFF,TGTGCCAGTAGTATAGTAGATAGCAATGAGCAGTTCTTC
many,TRBV18,NA,TRBJ1-6,CASSPDSDYSPLHF,TGTGCCAGCTCACCAGACTCGGACTATTCACCCCTCCACTTT
NA,TRBV6-2/TRBV6-3,TRBD1,TRBJ1-5,CASSWDRGKDQPQHF,TGTGCCAGCAGTTGGGACAGGGGTAAGGATCAGCCCCAGCATTTT
many,TRBV7-6,TRBD2,TRBJ2-3,CASSAGLAGTDTQYF,TGTGCCAGCAGCGCAGGACTAGCGGGAACAGATACGCAGTATTTT
many,TRBV5-1,TRBD2,TRBJ2-3,CASSVEGLAGRLTDTQYF,TGCGCCAGCAGCGTGGAGGGACTAGCGGGTCGCCTCACAGATACGCAGTATTTT
few,TRBV19,TRBD1,TRBJ2-2,CASSKGRTGPDTGELFF,TGTGCCAGTAGTAAAGGTCGGACAGGCCCTGACACCGGGGAGCTGTTTTTT
many,TRBV5-5,NA,TRBJ2-1,CASSLEDLALRSYNEQFF,TGTGCCAGCAGCCTGGAGGACTTAGCCCTTCGCTCCTACAATGAGCAGTTCTTC
many,TRBV2,NA,TRBJ1-2,CASSEVGWGYGYTF,TGTGCCAGCAGTGAAGTTGGATGGGGCTATGGCTACACCTTC